One and the same sample provided the 20 T cell receptor beta chains below, sequenced in a study of blood T cells in healthy people across ages. Through a sample-barcoded 5' primer and a J-beta primer mix, a second PCR was run for roughly 6 to 12 cycles. TCRdb called the 5' RACE reads again in MiXCR, with one record for every CDR3 protein. Here the sample spans approximately 810,000 distinct CDR3 sequences, under 35% being singletons. Sample: blood. These receptors were taken from a woman of 80 years or more in good health.

This clonotype was observed a handful of times. The chain employs TRBV7-9 and TRBJ1-6; D remains unclear. This CDR3 contains 14 residues. Between the trimmed V and J ends, which lost 5 bases and 10 bases, there was a span of 15 bases. Germline V gives CDR1 SEHNR, CDR2 FQNEAQ (reference sequence). The CDR3 sequence is CASSLGSRDSPLHF. CDR3 bases: TGTGCCAGCAGCCTAGGGAGCCGAGACTCACCCCTCCACTTT.

The sample holds many counts of this clonotype. J is TRBJ2-4 and V is TRBV29-1; tentative D call: TRBD1 (6 bases). This CDR3 comprises 14 residues. V shed 4 bases and J shed 6 bases, with 16 bases lying between them. CDR1 is SQVTM and CDR2 is ANQGSEA in the germline V gene. The CDR3 is CSVARGNGGNIQYF. CDR3 nucleotides: TGCAGCGTTGCGAGGGGGAACGGTGGAAACATTCAGTACTTC.

Ten or more counts support this clonotype. The rearrangement joins TRBV5-1 to TRBJ2-1; tentatively, D is TRBD2 (6 bases). CDR3 length: 15 amino acids. CDR1 is SGHRS and CDR2 is YFSETQ in the germline V gene. V lost 3 bases and J lost 4, with 14 bases in between. The CDR3 DNA follows: TGCGCCAGCAGCTCGGCCGTGGGGGGTTACAATGAGCAGTTCTTC. It encodes CASSSAVGGYNEQFF. The full variable domain, its missing parts supplied by reference TRBV5-1 and TRBJ2-1, is KAGVTQTPRYLIKTRGQQVTLSCSPISGHRSVSWYQQTPGQGLQFLFEYFSETQRNKGNFPGRFSGRQFSNSRSEMNVSTLELGDSALYLCASSSAVGGYNEQFFGPGTRLTVL.

This clonotype was found many times. The rearrangement uses TRBV6-2 or TRBV6-3 and TRBJ1-6; 9 bases map to TRBD1. V was pared by 4 bases and J by 9 bases, with 4 bases of the junction left unmatched. The CDR3 has 14 amino acids. In germline, CDR1 is MNHEY, CDR2 SVGEGT. For the CDR3, the DNA is TGTGCCAGCAGTTCTACAGGGGGCCCTTCACCCCTCCACTTT. Protein sequence: CASSSTGGPSPLHF.

Worth noting for this clonotype: A much larger clone is a single base away; this may be a read error. The V and J genes are TRBV20-1 and TRBJ1-2; TRBD1 agrees at 10 bases. The CDR3 consists of 14 residues. Germline V gene sequence: CDR1 DFQATT, CDR2 SNEGSKA (reference sequence). The CDR3 region has the DNA TGCAGTGCTAGGTCCGGACAGGGGGACTATGACTACACCTTC. This gives the protein CSARSGQGDYDYTF.

This clonotype was counted a few times. This may come from a read error, since a much larger clone is one base off. The chain couples TRBV7-2 to TRBJ2-1; D not certain. The V gene's germline CDR1 is SGHTA and CDR2 FQGNSA. CDR3 length equals 13 residues. The V end lost 5 bases, the J end lost 7 bases, and 12 bases lay between the germline ends. The CDR3 protein is CTSSTSHMNEQFF. CDR3 in DNA: TGTACCAGCAGCACCAGCCACATGAATGAGCAGTTCTTC.

For this clonotype: This may arise from a read error, as a much more abundant clone is one base away. This chain uses TRBV5-6 with TRBJ2-1, with unresolved D. Per the germline V gene, CDR1 is SGHDT and CDR2 is YYEEEE. This CDR3 is 15 amino acids long. The CDR3: CASSLGPNSYNEQLF. Written as DNA, the CDR3 is TGTGCCAGCAGCTTGGGACCCAACTCCTACAATGAGCAGCTCTTC.

The chain couples TRBV12-3 or TRBV12-4 to TRBJ2-3, with 7 positions matching TRBD2. V dropped 4 bases and J dropped 13; count of bases not matched to a gene: 20. The CDR3 runs to 16 residues. Written as DNA, the CDR3 is TGTGCCAGCAGTTATGCGGACGGGGGGAGCACAGATGCGGAGTATTTT. It yields the protein CASSYADGGSTDAEYF.

This clonotype was observed a handful of times. V usage is TRBV28 and J usage is TRBJ1-6, with D perhaps TRBD1 (6 bases). This CDR3 region has 16 residues. Trimming took 6 bases from V and 4 from J, leaving 16 bases between them. Germline V gene lookup returns CDR1 MDHEN and CDR2 SYDVKM. The CDR3 is CASSRGTLSYNSPLHF. The CDR3 DNA follows: TGTGCCAGCAGCCGGGGGACACTCTCGTATAATTCACCCCTCCACTTT. The variable domain in full, with the rest retrieved from reference TRBV28 and TRBJ1-6, is DVKVTQSSRYLVKRTGEKVFLECVQDMDHENMFWYRQDPGLGLRLIYFSYDVKMKEKGDIPEGYSVSREKKERFSLILESASTNQTSMYLCASSRGTLSYNSPLHFGNGTRLTVT.

V and J are TRBV2 and TRBJ2-2, with 8 bases that match TRBD1. The germline V gene has CDR1 SNHLY and CDR2 FYNNEI. CDR3 length: 15 amino acids. The junction had 5 bases not matched to a gene; V was cut back by 2 bases and J by 6 bases. The CDR3 is CASSERQGAAGELFF. Here the CDR3 DNA reads TGTGCCAGCAGTGAAAGGCAGGGGGCGGCCGGGGAGCTGTTTTTT.

This clonotype occurred many times. The V gene is TRBV10-3, the J gene TRBJ2-1; 9 bases map to TRBD2. Germline lookup yields CDR1 ENHRY and CDR2 SYGVKD. Trimming at V came to 3 bases and at J to 3 bases, leaving 6 bases not matched to a gene. The CDR3 sequence is 16 residues long. The DNA for the CDR3 is TGTGCCATCAGTGACGGGCGGGGGGGCCTCTACAATGAGCAGTTCTTC. This translates into CAISDGRGGLYNEQFF.

This clonotype has more than one count but fewer than ten. This chain links TRBV18 with TRBJ2-2, with D possibly being TRBD1 (6 bases). The CDR3 runs 14 residues. V lost 2 bases to trimming and J lost 5 bases, with 9 bases between them. Germline CDR1 and CDR2: KGHSH and LQKENI. The CDR3 loop is CASSPAGTTGELFF. CDR3 nucleotides: TGTGCCAGCTCACCAGCCGGGACAACCGGGGAGCTGTTTTTT.

The rearrangement uses TRBV20-1 and TRBJ2-3, with D unresolved. Germline lookup yields CDR1 DFQATT and CDR2 SNEGSKA (reference sequence). The CDR3 covers 16 residues. V was clipped by 0 bases and J by 1 base, with 14 bases between them. CDR3 coding DNA: TGCAGTGCTAGAGATAGCCTCCGAACCCGCACAGATACGCAGTATTTT. Translation gives CSARDSLRTRTDTQYF.

About this clonotype: At one of its ends the junction is not consistent with the germline gene, which may arise from a read error. The V gene is TRBV5-5, the J gene TRBJ1-1; unclear D gene. This CDR3 comprises 11 residues. Germline V CDR1 and CDR2: SGHKS, YYEKEE (reference sequence). The CDR3 bases are TGTGCCGGCAGCCTGAACACTGAAGCTTTCTTT. It is translated as CAGSLNTEAFF.

There are many counts of this clonotype. This sequence joins TRBV2 and TRBJ2-5, with TRBD2 matching over 7 bases. V lost 5 bases to trimming and J lost 5 bases; unmatched junction nucleotides: 5. In germline, CDR1 is SNHLY, CDR2 FYNNEI. The length of the CDR3 is 13 residues. The CDR3 region is CASSSGLVETQYF. CDR3 DNA: TGTGCCAGCAGTAGCGGACTAGTTGAGACCCAGTACTTC.

This clonotype occurred many times. The rearrangement joins TRBV7-8 to TRBJ1-5; unclear D gene. The V and J ends lost 6 bases and 8 bases respectively, with 14 bases between them. This CDR3 comprises 13 residues. Germline-derived CDR1 and CDR2 are SGHVS and FQNEAQ. The chain's CDR3 is CASRSNLGKPQHF. Here the CDR3 DNA reads TGTGCCAGCAGAAGTAACTTAGGGAAGCCCCAGCATTTT.

V and J are TRBV5-4 and TRBJ2-1; maybe TRBD2 (7 bases). The germline V gene encodes CDR1 SGHNT and CDR2 YYREEE (reference sequence). The CDR3 covers 15 residues. V was cut by 4 bases and J by 11 bases, with 22 bases left in between. The CDR3 nucleotides are TGTGCCAGCAGCGGGGGACGGGGGGCTGGGAATAAGCAGTTCTTC. As protein: CASSGGRGAGNKQFF.

The sample holds a few counts of this clonotype. This chain connects TRBV9 to TRBJ2-5; D may correspond to TRBD1 or TRBD2 (5 bases each). Germline CDR1 and CDR2: SGDLS and YYNGEE. CDR3 length equals 16 residues. Between the trimmed V and J ends, which lost 0 bases and 0 bases, there was a span of 12 bases. The CDR3 loop reads CASSVGRGVHQETQYF. Here the CDR3 DNA reads TGTGCCAGCAGCGTAGGGAGAGGGGTCCACCAAGAGACCCAGTACTTC.

To note about this clonotype: No conserved phenylalanine or tryptophan ends this CDR3, so it is likely a read error. The chain has TRBV11-2 and TRBJ1-5; D is unclear. Trimming stripped 0 bases from V and 2 bases from J, with 11 bases between. The CDR3 consists of 16 residues. Germline CDR1 is SGHAT and CDR2 is FQNNGV. CDR3 residues: CASSLDYRVRNQPQHL. CDR3 in DNA: TGTGCCAGCAGCTTAGATTATAGGGTCCGCAATCAGCCCCAGCATTTG.

Regarding this clonotype: A single base separates this from a much larger clone, so it may be a read error. The chain recombines TRBV6-2 or TRBV6-3 with TRBJ2-5; the D gene is possibly TRBD2 (6 bases). CDR1 is MNHEY, CDR2 SVGEGT, per germline. CDR3 length: 12 amino acids. V was trimmed by 7 bases and J by 9 bases, leaving 15 bases between them. CDR3 region: CASNVPREAQYF. The CDR3 coding sequence is TGTGCCAGCAACGTACCTAGGGAGGCCCAGTACTTC.